This TCR beta chain was captured by sequencing in a study of CD8+CD57+ T cells in acquired aplastic anemia. Looking at the study overall: DNA recovered from sorted CD4+ and CD8+ cells had a mean of about 3 ug. Healthy donor CD4+ cell samples had a mean of around 10 million reads.

Genomic DNA was employed as the template in profiling TCR beta VDJ and CDR3. Each CDR3 protein is one row after TCRdb ran MiXCR on the reads. The sample shows approximately 170,000 distinct CDR3 sequences, about half of them seen only once. Per germline, CDR1 SGDLS and CDR2 YYNGEE. The CDR3 runs to 13 residues. Trimming left V 5 bases short and J 2 bases short, with 11 bases between. This clonotype showed up just a few times. Its specificity is not known. Notes on the study in general: Researchers report that twenty-nine CD8+ CDR3 sequences appeared in both patients and controls.

This clonotype originated in a human donor in good health, serving as a control. The chain couples TRBV9 to TRBJ2-7; tentative D call: TRBD1 (6 bases). The specimen sequenced was sorted CD4+, CD8+, or CD8+CD57+ T cells (not recorded which) from PBMCs. CDR3 coding DNA: TGTGCCAGCAGGGACAGTTCTACCTACGAGCAGTACTTC. Protein: CASRDSSTYEQYF.